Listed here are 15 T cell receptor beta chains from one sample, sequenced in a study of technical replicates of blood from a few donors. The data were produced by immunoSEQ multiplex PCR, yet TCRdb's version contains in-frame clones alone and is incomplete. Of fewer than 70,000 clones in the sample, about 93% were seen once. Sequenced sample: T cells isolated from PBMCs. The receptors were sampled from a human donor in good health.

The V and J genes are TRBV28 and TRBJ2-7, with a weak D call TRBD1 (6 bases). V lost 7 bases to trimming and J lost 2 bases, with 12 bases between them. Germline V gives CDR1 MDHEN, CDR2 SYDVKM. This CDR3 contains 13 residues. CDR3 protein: CASKSDRTYEQYF. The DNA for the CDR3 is TGTGCCAGCAAATCGGACAGAACCTACGAGCAGTACTTC.

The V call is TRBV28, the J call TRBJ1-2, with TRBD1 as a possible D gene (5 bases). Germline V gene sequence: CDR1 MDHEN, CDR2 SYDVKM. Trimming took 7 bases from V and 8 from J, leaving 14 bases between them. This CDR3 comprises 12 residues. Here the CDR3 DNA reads TGTGCCAGCAAATTTGGGGGGTCCGGCTACACCTTC. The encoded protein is CASKFGGSGYTF.

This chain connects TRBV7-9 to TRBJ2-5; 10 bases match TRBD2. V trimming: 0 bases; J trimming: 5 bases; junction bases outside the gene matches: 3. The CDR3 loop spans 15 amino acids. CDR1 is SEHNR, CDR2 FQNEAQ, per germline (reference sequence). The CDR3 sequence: CASSLALAGVETQYF. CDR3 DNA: TGTGCCAGCAGCTTAGCGCTAGCGGGGGTGGAGACCCAGTACTTC.

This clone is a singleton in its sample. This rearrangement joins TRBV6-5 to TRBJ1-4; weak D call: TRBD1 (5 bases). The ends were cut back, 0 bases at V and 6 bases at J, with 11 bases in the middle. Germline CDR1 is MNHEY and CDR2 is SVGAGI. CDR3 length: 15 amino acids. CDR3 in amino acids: CASSYSGQRDEKLFF. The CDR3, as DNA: TGTGCCAGCAGTTACTCGGGGCAGCGAGATGAAAAACTGTTTTTT.

CDR3 sequence reads: CASSPGTSPYNEQFF. The CDR3 nucleotides read TGTGCCAGCAGCCCTGGGACTAGCCCCTACAATGAGCAGTTCTTC. The chain couples TRBV9 to TRBJ2-1, with 9 bases fitting TRBD2. This CDR3 is built from 15 residues. The V gene end was trimmed by 4 bases and the J gene end by 2 bases; junction bases not matched to a gene: 4. Germline V gives CDR1 SGDLS, CDR2 YYNGEE.

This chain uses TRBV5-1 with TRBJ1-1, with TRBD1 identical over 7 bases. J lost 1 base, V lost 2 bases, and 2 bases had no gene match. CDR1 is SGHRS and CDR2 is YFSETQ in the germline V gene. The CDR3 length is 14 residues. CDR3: CASSLQGTNTEAFF. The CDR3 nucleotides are TGCGCCAGCAGCTTACAGGGGACGAACACTGAAGCTTTCTTT.

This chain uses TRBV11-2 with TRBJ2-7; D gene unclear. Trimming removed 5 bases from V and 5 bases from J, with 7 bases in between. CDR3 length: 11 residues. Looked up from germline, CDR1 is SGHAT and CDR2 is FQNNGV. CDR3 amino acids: CASSPDHEQYF. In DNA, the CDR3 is TGTGCCAGCAGCCCAGATCACGAGCAGTACTTC.

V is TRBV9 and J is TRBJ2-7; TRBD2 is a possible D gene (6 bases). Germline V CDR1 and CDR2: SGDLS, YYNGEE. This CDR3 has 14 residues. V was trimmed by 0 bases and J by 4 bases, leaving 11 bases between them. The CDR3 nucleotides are TGTGCCAGCAGCGTAGGACTAGTCAGATACGAGCAGTACTTC. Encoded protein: CASSVGLVRYEQYF.

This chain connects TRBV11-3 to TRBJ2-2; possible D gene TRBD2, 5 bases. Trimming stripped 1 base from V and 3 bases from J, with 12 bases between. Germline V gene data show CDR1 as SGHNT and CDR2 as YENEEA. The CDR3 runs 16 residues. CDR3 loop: CASSLVRGLDTGELFF. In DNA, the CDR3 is TGTGCCAGCAGCTTAGTACGGGGATTGGACACCGGGGAGCTGTTTTTT.

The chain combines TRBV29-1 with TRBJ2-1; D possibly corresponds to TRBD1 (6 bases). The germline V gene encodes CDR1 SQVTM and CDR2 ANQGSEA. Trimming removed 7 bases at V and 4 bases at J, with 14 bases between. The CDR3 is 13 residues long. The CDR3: CSALDSPYNEQFF. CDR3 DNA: TGCAGCGCCTTGGACAGCCCTTACAATGAGCAGTTCTTC.

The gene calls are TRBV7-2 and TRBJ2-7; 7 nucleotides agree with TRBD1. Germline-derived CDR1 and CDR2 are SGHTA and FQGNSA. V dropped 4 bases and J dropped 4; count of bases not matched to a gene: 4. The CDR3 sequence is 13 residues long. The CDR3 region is CASSSTGVYEQYF. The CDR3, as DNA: TGTGCCAGCAGCTCTACAGGGGTTTACGAGCAGTACTTC.

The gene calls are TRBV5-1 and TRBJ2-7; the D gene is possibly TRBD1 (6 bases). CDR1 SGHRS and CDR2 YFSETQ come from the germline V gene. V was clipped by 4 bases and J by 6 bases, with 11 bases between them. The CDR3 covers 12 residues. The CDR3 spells CASSVAGVEQYF. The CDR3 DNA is TGCGCCAGCAGCGTGGCAGGGGTCGAGCAGTACTTC.

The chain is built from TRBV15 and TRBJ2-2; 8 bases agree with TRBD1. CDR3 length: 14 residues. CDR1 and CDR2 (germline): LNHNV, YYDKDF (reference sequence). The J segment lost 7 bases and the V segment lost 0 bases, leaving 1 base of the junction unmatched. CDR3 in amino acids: CATSRDGTGGELFF. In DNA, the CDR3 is TGTGCCACCAGCAGAGATGGGACAGGCGGGGAGCTGTTTTTT.

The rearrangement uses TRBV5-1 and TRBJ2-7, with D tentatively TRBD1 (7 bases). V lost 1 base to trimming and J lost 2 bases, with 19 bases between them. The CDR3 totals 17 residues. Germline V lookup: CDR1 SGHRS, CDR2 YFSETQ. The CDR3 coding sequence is TGCGCCAGCAGCTTGACACTGGGGGGCGGGACAGCCTACGAGCAGTACTTC. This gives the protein CASSLTLGGGTAYEQYF.

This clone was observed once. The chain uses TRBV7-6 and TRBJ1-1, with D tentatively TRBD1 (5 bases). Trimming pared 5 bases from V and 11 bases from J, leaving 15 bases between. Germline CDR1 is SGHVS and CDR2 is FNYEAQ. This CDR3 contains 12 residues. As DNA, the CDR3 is TGTGCCAGCAGCGCCCCGGGGGTGGAGGCTTTCTTT. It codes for CASSAPGVEAFF.